Presented here are 18 T cell receptor beta chains from one specimen sequenced in a study of blood T cell repertoires in COVID-19. Some clones are missing from TCRdb's copy, which holds only in-frame ones; the method was immunoSEQ multiplex PCR. Among a few hundred thousand clones listed, around 85% were seen once. The sample taken for sequencing was PBMCs or T cells enriched from blood (not recorded which). Receptor source: a woman aged 40 to 50 with acute COVID-19.

The rearrangement uses TRBV14 and TRBJ2-7; the D gene is possibly TRBD2 (5 bases). Germline V gene sequence: CDR1 SGHDN, CDR2 FVKESK. The CDR3 loop spans 15 amino acids. V was pared by 0 bases and J by 6 bases, with 15 bases between. CDR3 DNA sequence: TGTGCCAGCAGCCAAGATAATACTCTCCTAGCCGAGCAGTACTTC. This sequence encodes CASSQDNTLLAEQYF.

The chain recombines TRBV6-5 with TRBJ2-2; D gene unclear. CDR1 MNHEY and CDR2 SVGAGI come from the germline V gene. Trimming shortened V by 6 bases and J by 3 bases, and 5 bases separated the two germline ends. This CDR3 is 12 amino acids long. CDR3 loop: CASSLDTGELFF. The CDR3 region has the DNA TGTGCCAGCAGCCTTGACACCGGGGAGCTGTTTTTT.

The chain is built from TRBV12-3 or TRBV12-4 and TRBJ1-1; D might be TRBD1 (6 bases). This CDR3 contains 13 residues. Between the trimmed V and J ends, which lost 7 bases and 5 bases, there was a span of 14 bases. The CDR3, as DNA: TGTGCCAGCACCCCCCGGACAGCGACTGAAGCTTTCTTT. This encodes CASTPRTATEAFF.

The chain carries TRBV7-8 and TRBJ2-7; 9 nucleotides align to TRBD2. V lost 0 bases, J lost 6 bases, and 12 bases stayed unmatched. This CDR3 is 17 amino acids long. Germline assignment: CDR1 SGHVS and CDR2 FQNEAQ. This chain's CDR3 is CASSLAKGVLLAGEQYF. The CDR3 nucleotides are TGTGCCAGCAGCTTAGCGAAGGGTGTTTTACTAGCGGGCGAGCAGTACTTC.

The chain has TRBV2 and TRBJ1-1; D is unresolved. The CDR3 is 14 amino acids. Germline V gene data show CDR1 as SNHLY and CDR2 as FYNNEI. The V and J ends lost 1 base and 0 bases respectively, with 6 bases between them. This chain's CDR3 is CASSEGPVNTEAFF. The CDR3 nucleotides are TGTGCCAGCAGTGAAGGGCCAGTGAACACTGAAGCTTTCTTT.

The chain uses TRBV30 and TRBJ2-1, with D tentatively TRBD2 (6 bases). The V end lost 2 bases, the J end lost 8 bases, and 16 bases lay between the germline ends. Per the germline V gene, CDR1 is GTSNPN and CDR2 is SVGIG (reference sequence). CDR3 length equals 14 residues. The CDR3 nucleotides read TGTGCCTGGAGTTCCCTAGTGCGGGATCATGAGCAGTTCTTC. Its protein product is CAWSSLVRDHEQFF.

J is TRBJ2-7 and V is TRBV28; TRBD2 might be the D (7 bases). The germline gives CDR1 MDHEN, CDR2 SYDVKM. The V end was cut by 4 bases, the J end by 5 bases, with 18 bases between. This CDR3 is built from 15 residues. In DNA, the CDR3 is TGTGCCAGCAGTTCAGGGGCGGGAGATTTCCACGAGCAGTACTTC. This codes for CASSSGAGDFHEQYF.

On this clone itself: At the DNA level, this CDR3 is encoded by other sequences in the same sample as well. The rearrangement links TRBV5-6 to TRBJ2-1; 7 nucleotides match TRBD1. Germline V gene sequence: CDR1 SGHDT, CDR2 YYEEEE. The CDR3 length is 14 residues. V was pared by 1 base and J by 5 bases, with 3 bases of the junction left unmatched. This chain's CDR3 is CASSLTGVNNEQFF. The CDR3, as DNA: TGTGCCAGCAGCTTGACAGGGGTGAACAATGAGCAGTTCTTC.

In this sample, this clone turned up many times. The J gene is TRBJ1-2, the V gene TRBV28; D is unresolved. In germline, CDR1 is MDHEN, CDR2 SYDVKM. This CDR3 contains 12 residues. Trimming took 7 bases from V and 2 from J, leaving 8 bases between them. The CDR3 region is CASILGNYGYTF. CDR3 coding DNA: TGTGCCAGCATCCTGGGCAACTATGGCTACACCTTC.

The chain joins TRBV11-2 to TRBJ1-5, with TRBD1 identical over 9 bases. V lost 5 bases, J lost 3 bases, and 8 bases stayed unmatched. From germline, CDR1 is SGHAT and CDR2 FQNNGV. The CDR3 totals 16 residues. CDR3 sequence: CASSRGTGKINQPQHF. CDR3 nucleotide sequence: TGTGCCAGCAGCCGGGGGACAGGGAAAATCAATCAGCCCCAGCATTTT.

This rearrangement joins TRBV5-1 to TRBJ1-2; D perhaps matches TRBD1 (5 bases). In germline, CDR1 is SGHRS, CDR2 YFSETQ. Trimming cost V 2 bases and J 2 bases, with 7 bases left between them. There are 13 residues in the CDR3. CDR3 DNA sequence: TGCGCCAGCAGCTTTACAGGAAACTATGGCTACACCTTC. Protein product: CASSFTGNYGYTF.

The CDR3 nucleotides are TGTGCCAGCAGCAATAAAGAGTATGGCTACACCTTC. Translated: CASSNKEYGYTF. The V and J genes are TRBV7-9 and TRBJ1-2; D remains ambiguous. Germline assignment: CDR1 SEHNR and CDR2 FQNEAQ (reference sequence). Trimming pared 5 bases from V and 5 bases from J, leaving 9 bases between. The CDR3 loop spans 12 amino acids.

This chain links TRBV6-5 with TRBJ2-5, with 7 bases matching TRBD1. The CDR3 consists of 13 residues. V lost 6 bases to trimming and J lost 0 bases; unmatched junction nucleotides: 1. Germline CDR1 MNHEY, CDR2 SVGAGI. Written as DNA, the CDR3 is TGTGCCAGCAGAGGGACAGACCAAGAGACCCAGTACTTC. This encodes CASRGTDQETQYF.

V usage is TRBV24-1 and J usage is TRBJ1-5; no reliable D call. Trimming pared 9 bases from V and 4 bases from J, leaving 15 bases between. The CDR3 sequence is 14 residues long. Germline V lookup: CDR1 KGHDR, CDR2 SFDVKD. CDR3 DNA: TGTGCCACCGAGGGCAATGGCCCAAATCAGCCCCAGCATTTT. It specifies CATEGNGPNQPQHF.

In its sample, this clone was seen once. The chain recombines TRBV9 with TRBJ2-1; 11 bases agree with TRBD2. Germline-derived CDR1 and CDR2 are SGDLS and YYNGEE. J lost 8 bases, V lost 3 bases, and 4 bases had no gene match. This CDR3 has 14 amino acids. DNA of the CDR3: TGTGCCAGCAGCGCGACTAGCGGGACCCATGAGCAGTTCTTC. Encoded protein: CASSATSGTHEQFF. The full variable domain, completed using reference TRBV9 and TRBJ2-1, is DSGVTQTPKHLITATGQRVTLRCSPRSGDLSVYWYQQSLDQGLQFLIQYYNGEERAKGNILERFSAQQFPDLHSELNLSSLELGDSALYFCASSATSGTHEQFFGPGTRLTVL.

This chain uses TRBV5-5 with TRBJ2-6; D gene uncertain. There are 14 residues in the CDR3. Germline loops: CDR1 SGHKS, CDR2 YYEKEE (reference sequence). Between the trimmed V and J ends, which lost 2 bases and 0 bases, there was a span of 3 bases. CDR3 coding DNA: TGTGCCAGCAGCTTCTCCTCTGGGGCCAACGTCCTGACTTTC. Amino acid sequence: CASSFSSGANVLTF.

The chain uses TRBV4-2 and TRBJ2-7; D may be TRBD1 (5 bases). V lost 0 bases and J 2 bases, leaving 11 bases between the germline ends. Germline-derived CDR1 and CDR2 are LGHNA and YNFKEQ. The CDR3 runs 15 residues. The CDR3 sequence is CASSQEAGNPYEQYF. CDR3 nucleotides: TGTGCCAGCAGCCAAGAAGCAGGGAACCCCTACGAGCAGTACTTC.

This clone appeared a single time. The J gene is TRBJ1-2, the V gene TRBV3-1 (or the pseudogene TRBV3-2); the D gene is possibly TRBD1 (5 bases). V dropped 1 base and J dropped 7 bases, with 13 bases sitting between them. This CDR3 region has 14 residues. CDR1 and CDR2 from the germline V gene are LGHDT and YNNKEL (reference sequence). CDR3 bases: TGTGCCAGCAGCCAAGGGGAGGGGCGAGGTGGCTACACCTTC. Encoded protein: CASSQGEGRGGYTF.